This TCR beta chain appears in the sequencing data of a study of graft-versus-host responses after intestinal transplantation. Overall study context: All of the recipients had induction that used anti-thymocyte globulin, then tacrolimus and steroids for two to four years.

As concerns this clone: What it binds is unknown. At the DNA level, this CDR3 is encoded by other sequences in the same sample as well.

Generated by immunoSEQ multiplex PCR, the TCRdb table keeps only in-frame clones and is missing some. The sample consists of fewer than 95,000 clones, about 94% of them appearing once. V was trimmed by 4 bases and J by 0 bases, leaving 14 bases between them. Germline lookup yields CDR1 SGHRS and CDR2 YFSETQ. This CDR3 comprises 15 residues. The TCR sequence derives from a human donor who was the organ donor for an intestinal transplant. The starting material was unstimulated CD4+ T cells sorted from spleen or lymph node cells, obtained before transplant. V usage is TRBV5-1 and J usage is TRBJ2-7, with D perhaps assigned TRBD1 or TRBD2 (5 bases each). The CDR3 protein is CASSLGTASSYEQYF. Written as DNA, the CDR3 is TGCGCCAGCAGCCTCGGGACGGCGAGCTCCTACGAGCAGTACTTC.